These 29 T cell receptor beta chains were sequenced from one sample in a study of T cell changes during pregnancy in multiple sclerosis. Method: immunoSEQ multiplex PCR; TCRdb's copy keeps in-frame clones and lacks some. The sample shows about 40,000 clones, around 90% of them seen only once. The sample here was peripheral blood, taken in the first trimester of pregnancy. These receptors all stem from a female donor in good health, enrolled as a control in a pregnancy study.

The chain carries TRBV9 and TRBJ1-2; 7 positions agree with TRBD1. The CDR3 runs 16 residues. The germline gives CDR1 SGDLS, CDR2 YYNGEE. Trimming at V came to 4 bases and at J to 0 bases, leaving 9 bases not matched to a gene. The CDR3 DNA sequence: TGTGCCAGCAGCCTGGCGAGGACAGGACCTAACTATGGCTACACCTTC. The encoded protein is CASSLARTGPNYGYTF.

This chain uses TRBV4-2 with TRBJ2-2; weak D call: TRBD2 (6 bases). With 2 bases removed from V and 3 bases from J, the gap between germline ends came to 13 bases. The CDR3 has 16 amino acids. CDR1 and CDR2 from the germline V gene are LGHNA and YNFKEQ. CDR3 loop: CASSQNGDFYTGELFF. As DNA, the CDR3 is TGTGCCAGCAGCCAAAATGGGGACTTTTACACCGGGGAGCTGTTTTTT.

For the CDR3, the DNA is TGCGCCAGCAGAGGGGTGGCTAGGGCTTCCTACGAGCAGTACTTC. It is translated as CASRGVARASYEQYF. The gene calls are TRBV5-1 and TRBJ2-7; D may be TRBD1 (5 bases). The CDR3 is made up of 15 amino acids. The V gene lost 5 bases and the J gene lost 1 base, with 16 bases spanning the gap. From germline, CDR1 is SGHRS and CDR2 YFSETQ.

This sequence joins TRBV21-1 and TRBJ1-5; the table's D call, TRBD1, was not checked against the DNA. TRBV21-1 is a documented pseudogene. This CDR3 has 16 amino acids. The CDR3 nucleotides are TGTGCCAGCAGCAAAGCCCAGGACAGCTCCAATCAGCCCCAGCATTTT. Protein product: CASSKAQDSSNQPQHF.

Judged by abundance, this clone is medium-sized (0.01 to 0.1%). V and J are TRBV19 and TRBJ1-1; 8 bases align to TRBD1. Germline assignment: CDR1 LNHDA and CDR2 SQIVND (reference sequence). With 5 bases clipped from V and 5 bases from J, the junction kept 4 bases outside the gene matches. CDR3 size: 13 residues. This chain's CDR3 is CASSAGQGTEAFF. The DNA of the CDR3 is TGTGCCAGTAGTGCCGGACAGGGAACTGAAGCTTTCTTT. Combining the CDR3 with reference TRBV19 and TRBJ1-1 gives the whole variable domain DGGITQSPKYLFRKEGQNVTLSCEQNLNHDAMYWYRQDPGQGLRLIYYSQIVNDFQKGDIAEGYSVSREKKESFPLTVTSAQKNPTAFYLCASSAGQGTEAFFGQGTRLTVV.

This chain links TRBV23-1 with TRBJ1-2; D remains unclear. TRBV23-1 falls under the ORF class, with uncertain function. Trimming removed 2 bases at V and 4 bases at J, with 11 bases between. CDR3 size: 14 residues. CDR3 region: CASSQRGRVYGYTF. In nucleotides, the CDR3 is TGCGCCAGCAGTCAACGAGGTCGCGTCTATGGCTACACCTTC.

The chain couples TRBV4-1 to TRBJ2-2; D might be TRBD1 (5 bases). The CDR3 extends over 15 amino acids. Germline V gives CDR1 MGHRA, CDR2 YSYEKL. Deletions cut 1 base from V and 6 bases from J, with 12 bases between. The CDR3 DNA follows: TGCGCCAGCAGCCAAGTCGGCAGGGTATCCGGGGAGCTGTTTTTT. Amino acids: CASSQVGRVSGELFF.

The genes are TRBV28 and TRBJ2-1; 10 bases line up with TRBD2. Losses at the gene ends were 4 bases for V and 1 base for J; bases not matched to a gene: 10. This CDR3 contains 18 residues. Per germline, CDR1 MDHEN and CDR2 SYDVKM. The CDR3 region is CASSSHSGRMKSYNEQFF. The CDR3, as DNA: TGTGCCAGCAGTTCCCATAGCGGGAGGATGAAATCCTACAATGAGCAGTTCTTC.

The chain couples TRBV4-1 to TRBJ1-3; D ambiguous. V dropped 0 bases and J dropped 0 bases, with 6 bases sitting between them. The CDR3 covers 15 residues. Germline V gene lookup returns CDR1 MGHRA and CDR2 YSYEKL. CDR3 nucleotide sequence: TGCGCCAGCAGCCAAGAGGCGGACTCTGGAAACACCATATATTTT. Translating it yields CASSQEADSGNTIYF.

The chain joins TRBV5-4 to TRBJ2-6; TRBD2 might be the D (5 bases). CDR3 length: 15 residues. The germline V gene has CDR1 SGHNT and CDR2 YYREEE (reference sequence). The germline V and J ends were trimmed by 3 bases and 1 base, with 8 bases remaining between them. CDR3 in amino acids: CASSSRGSGANVLTF. CDR3 DNA: TGTGCCAGCAGCTCACGGGGATCTGGGGCCAACGTCCTGACTTTC.

The chain employs TRBV7-9 and TRBJ2-7; D unresolved. Germline values: CDR1 SEHNR, CDR2 FQNEAQ (reference sequence). CDR3 length equals 13 residues. Trimming removed 1 base from V and 6 bases from J, with 10 bases in between. This chain's CDR3 is CASSLVRPGEQYF. The CDR3, as DNA: TGTGCCAGCAGCTTAGTCCGCCCGGGCGAGCAGTACTTC.

This clone was picked up one time. V gene TRBV4-3 combines with J gene TRBJ1-1, with D possibly matching TRBD1 (5 bases). V lost 0 bases, J lost 0 bases, and 17 bases lay in between. Per the germline V gene, CDR1 is LGHNA and CDR2 is YSLEER. This CDR3 contains 18 residues. The CDR3 sequence is CASSQDLLVGGVNTEAFF. The CDR3 region has the DNA TGCGCCAGCAGCCAAGATCTTTTGGTGGGGGGGGTGAACACTGAAGCTTTCTTT.

The chain links TRBV7-9 to TRBJ2-7, with 7 bases aligning to TRBD1. With 0 bases clipped from V and 3 bases from J, the junction kept 2 bases outside the gene matches. Germline-derived CDR1 and CDR2 are SEHNR and FQNEAQ (reference sequence). The CDR3 sequence is 14 residues long. The CDR3 DNA reads TGTGCCAGCAGCTTAGCGGGGGACAGCTACGAGCAGTACTTC. It specifies CASSLAGDSYEQYF.

This chain connects TRBV19 to TRBJ2-5, with 11 bases lining up with TRBD2. Germline V CDR1 and CDR2: LNHDA, SQIVND (reference sequence). Trimming removed 1 base from V and 2 bases from J; junction bases left unmatched: 18. CDR3 length: 21 amino acids. The CDR3 protein is CASSIVDWLAGGPESQETQYF. The DNA for the CDR3 is TGTGCCAGTAGTATAGTAGATTGGCTAGCGGGGGGACCGGAGAGTCAAGAGACCCAGTACTTC. The full variable domain, rest sourced from reference TRBV19 and TRBJ2-5, is DGGITQSPKYLFRKEGQNVTLSCEQNLNHDAMYWYRQDPGQGLRLIYYSQIVNDFQKGDIAEGYSVSREKKESFPLTVTSAQKNPTAFYLCASSIVDWLAGGPESQETQYFGPGTRLLVL.

V is TRBV7-9 and J is TRBJ2-7; D is unclear. The CDR3 is made up of 11 amino acids. Germline V gene data show CDR1 as SEHNR and CDR2 as FQNEAQ (reference sequence). V lost 5 bases, J lost 3 bases, and 5 bases lay in between. This chain's CDR3 is CASSPSYEQYF. CDR3 DNA: TGTGCCAGCAGCCCGAGCTACGAGCAGTACTTC.

The chain recombines TRBV15 with TRBJ2-2; no clear D. CDR3 size: 14 residues. V gave up 0 bases and J gave up 1 base, with 3 bases separating them. Per the germline V gene, CDR1 is LNHNV and CDR2 is YYDKDF (reference sequence). Here the CDR3 DNA reads TGTGCCACCAGCAGAGATAGGAACACCGGGGAGCTGTTTTTT. Amino acid sequence: CATSRDRNTGELFF. The full variable domain, completed using reference TRBV15 and TRBJ2-2, is DAMVIQNPRYQVTQFGKPVTLSCSQTLNHNVMYWYQQKSSQAPKLLFHYYDKDFNNEADTPDNFQSRRPNTSFCFLDIRSPGLGDTAMYLCATSRDRNTGELFFGEGSRLTVL.

The chain is built from TRBV18 and TRBJ2-1, with D possibly TRBD1 on 6 matching bases. The CDR3 is made up of 14 amino acids. V lost 6 bases and J lost 8, with 17 bases in between. Looked up from germline, CDR1 is KGHSH and CDR2 is LQKENI. CDR3 DNA sequence: TGTGCCAGCTCCCCCAGGCCTGGGGGCTATGAGCAGTTCTTC. It encodes CASSPRPGGYEQFF.

This rearrangement joins TRBV4-3 to TRBJ2-7; 9 bases map to TRBD2. The junction had 11 bases not matched to a gene; V was cut back by 0 bases and J by 2 bases. The germline V gene encodes CDR1 LGHNA and CDR2 YSLEER. The CDR3 has 18 amino acids. CDR3 in amino acids: CASSQDRIAERGAYEQYF. Here the CDR3 DNA reads TGCGCCAGCAGCCAAGATCGGATTGCGGAGCGGGGGGCCTACGAGCAGTACTTC.

This clone has only one observation. The V and J genes are TRBV5-1 and TRBJ2-3; perhaps TRBD1 as D (5 bases). V dropped 2 bases and J dropped 0 bases, with 13 bases sitting between them. Germline V gene lookup returns CDR1 SGHRS and CDR2 YFSETQ. The CDR3 has 16 residues. The CDR3 DNA follows: TGCGCCAGCAGCTTTGGATCTAGGGGAAGCACAGATACGCAGTATTTT. Its protein product is CASSFGSRGSTDTQYF.

The gene calls are TRBV2 and TRBJ2-6; maybe TRBD2 (5 bases). Per germline, CDR1 SNHLY and CDR2 FYNNEI. Trimming stripped 1 base from V and 11 bases from J, with 12 bases between. CDR3 length: 14 residues. The CDR3: CASSEGGFIHVLTF. CDR3 coding DNA: TGTGCCAGCAGTGAAGGAGGGTTTATCCACGTCCTGACTTTC.

This clone was found a few times. The chain carries TRBV29-1 and TRBJ1-1; 7 bases are shared with TRBD1. The ends lost 6 bases at V and 3 bases at J; junction bases unmatched: 7. Germline V gene sequence: CDR1 SQVTM, CDR2 ANQGSEA. This CDR3 comprises 13 residues. The CDR3 spells CSVTGQGDTEAFF. In nucleotides, the CDR3 is TGCAGCGTCACAGGGCAGGGGGACACTGAAGCTTTCTTT.

This chain links TRBV5-4 with TRBJ1-4; the match to TRBD1 covers 8 bases. V lost 2 bases and J lost 10; bases outside the gene matches: 13. This CDR3 region has 16 residues. The germline V gene encodes CDR1 SGHNT and CDR2 YYREEE (reference sequence). CDR3 residues: CASSLLQGATSGKLFF. The CDR3 DNA reads as TGTGCCAGCAGCTTACTTCAGGGGGCGACGTCCGGAAAACTGTTTTTT.

The chain joins TRBV29-1 to TRBJ2-1; 8 bases line up with TRBD2. The V gene end was trimmed by 4 bases and the J gene end by 7 bases; junction bases not matched to a gene: 12. The CDR3 is 15 residues long. Germline loops: CDR1 SQVTM, CDR2 ANQGSEA. The CDR3 sequence is CSVGPVVGGRNEQFF. The DNA for the CDR3 is TGCAGCGTTGGGCCGGTCGTCGGCGGGAGGAATGAGCAGTTCTTC.

The chain has TRBV6-4 and TRBJ2-3, with 11 bases matching TRBD2. Germline assignment: CDR1 MRHNA and CDR2 SNTAGT. This CDR3 has 19 residues. Trimming cost V 4 bases and J 4 bases; bases outside gene matches: 16. This chain's CDR3 is CASSARLTLAGGKADTQYF. The CDR3 DNA reads TGTGCCAGCAGTGCCCGACTCACCCTAGCGGGAGGCAAGGCAGATACGCAGTATTTT.

V gene TRBV6-1 combines with J gene TRBJ1-5; tentatively, D is TRBD1 (5 bases). Between the trimmed V and J ends, which lost 2 bases and 3 bases, there was a span of 11 bases. Looked up from germline, CDR1 is MNHNS and CDR2 is SASEGT. The CDR3 consists of 15 residues. CDR3 amino acids: CASSELGGYNQPQHF. CDR3 nucleotide sequence: TGTGCCAGCAGTGAACTGGGGGGTTACAATCAGCCCCAGCATTTT.

The CDR3 here is CASSPGQGGDTQYF. As DNA, the CDR3 is TGCGCCAGCAGCCCTGGACAGGGAGGAGATACGCAGTATTTT. The chain uses TRBV4-3 and TRBJ2-3; 8 nucleotides align to TRBD1. V was pared by 4 bases and J by 5 bases, with 5 bases of the junction left unmatched. The CDR3 has 14 amino acids. Germline V gene lookup returns CDR1 LGHNA and CDR2 YSLEER.

This chain joins TRBV15 and TRBJ2-5; tentatively, D is TRBD1 (7 bases). Germline V CDR1 and CDR2: LNHNV, YYDKDF (reference sequence). V gave up 6 bases and J gave up 4 bases, with 12 bases separating them. This CDR3 region has 13 residues. For the CDR3, the DNA is TGTGCCACCAGGTTCAGGGGGGTAGAGACCCAGTACTTC. Its translation is CATRFRGVETQYF.

The chain is built from TRBV6-5 and TRBJ1-1; the D gene is possibly TRBD1 (5 bases). V shed 2 bases and J shed 4 bases, with 11 bases lying between them. There are 14 residues in the CDR3. Germline V gene data show CDR1 as MNHEY and CDR2 as SVGAGI. CDR3: CASSYGGWSTEAFF. The CDR3 DNA reads TGTGCCAGCAGTTACGGGGGGTGGAGCACTGAAGCTTTCTTT.

This clone was counted once. The genes are TRBV19 and TRBJ2-7, with a tentative D call TRBD1 (5 bases). The CDR3 spans 15 residues. CDR1 and CDR2 (germline): LNHDA, SQIVND (reference sequence). The V end lost 3 bases, the J end lost 7 bases, and 19 bases lay between the germline ends. In DNA, the CDR3 is TGTGCCAGTAGTATTAGGGGCTCACCCCCGAAAGAGCAGTACTTC. Its translation is CASSIRGSPPKEQYF.